A selection of T cell receptor beta chains follows, all from one sample in a study of blood T cell repertoires in COVID-19. Generated by immunoSEQ multiplex PCR, the TCRdb table keeps only in-frame clones and is missing some. The sample has 300,000 or so clones, 90% seen once. The sequencing sample was made of PBMCs or T cells enriched from blood (not recorded which). All receptors derive from a man between 60 and 70 years old who had recovered from COVID-19. Both conserved end residues are part of each CDR3. The D gene is left open where the match is weak. Size is omitted from some rows. Given values are once, few, many or a class for expanded clones.

j_call | v_call | d_call | clone_size | cdr3_aa | cdr3_nt
TRBJ1-2 | TRBV14 | TRBD1 | . | CASSRWGQLYGYTF | TGTGCCAGCAGCCGGTGGGGACAGCTCTATGGCTACACCTTC
TRBJ2-2 | TRBV30 | . | . | CAWSATGGELFF | TGTGCCTGGAGTGCTACCGGCGGGGAGCTGTTTTTT
TRBJ1-2 | TRBV4-1 | TRBD1 | . | CASSEQGPTGLYGYTF | TGCGCCAGCAGCGAACAGGGACCGACAGGGCTTTATGGCTACACCTTC
TRBJ1-1 | TRBV3-1/TRBV3-2 | . | once | CASSLGQRNTEAFF | TGTGCCAGCAGCCTTGGACAGCGGAACACTGAAGCTTTCTTT
TRBJ1-5 | TRBV28 | TRBD1 | . | CASSRGQGAGSNQPQHF | TGTGCCAGCAGTAGGGGACAGGGGGCGGGAAGCAATCAGCCCCAGCATTTT
TRBJ2-1 | TRBV6-2/TRBV6-3 | TRBD1 | . | CASSYSMQGASSLGEQFF | TGTGCCAGCAGTTACTCGATGCAGGGGGCCTCGTCCTTGGGTGAGCAGTTCTTC
TRBJ1-2 | TRBV19 | TRBD1 | . | CASSTRRTGAGGYTF | TGTGCCAGTAGCACTAGGCGGACAGGGGCCGGAGGCTACACCTTC
TRBJ1-1 | TRBV19 | . | . | CASRGHLAAEAFF | TGTGCCAGTAGGGGGCATTTGGCCGCTGAAGCTTTCTTT
TRBJ2-7 | TRBV7-9 | TRBD2 | . | CASSRRTSGAVSSYEQYF | TGTGCCAGCAGTCGGCGAACTAGCGGGGCAGTCAGCTCCTACGAGCAGTACTTC
TRBJ2-5 | TRBV18 | TRBD2 | . | CASSPGRAPETQYF | TGTGCCAGCTCACCTGGGAGGGCGCCAGAGACCCAGTACTTC
TRBJ2-7 | TRBV9 | TRBD2 | . | CASSVGLAGDEQYF | TGTGCCAGCAGCGTAGGATTAGCGGGAGACGAGCAGTACTTC
TRBJ2-2 | TRBV5-4 | . | few | CASSLRETTGELFF | TGTGCCAGCAGCTTACGAGAAACCACCGGGGAGCTGTTTTTT
TRBJ1-4 | TRBV3-1/TRBV3-2 | TRBD1 | . | CASSQMTRGRGEKLFF | TGTGCCAGCAGCCAAATGACAAGGGGGCGGGGTGAAAAACTGTTTTTT
TRBJ1-6 | TRBV11-2 | TRBD1 | . | CASSLQQGTGSYNSPLHF | TGTGCCAGCAGCTTACAACAGGGGACCGGCTCCTATAATTCACCCCTCCACTTT
TRBJ1-2 | TRBV9 | . | . | CASGQSTAYGYTF | TGTGCCAGCGGGCAATCGACAGCATATGGCTACACCTTC
TRBJ2-1 | TRBV7-6 | TRBD1 | . | CASSTSGDRVSYNEQFF | TGTGCCAGCAGCACCTCGGGGGACAGGGTCAGCTACAATGAGCAGTTCTTC
TRBJ2-1 | TRBV7-9 | . | . | CASSLSPPNEQFF | TGTGCCAGCAGCTTATCCCCTCCTAATGAGCAGTTCTTC
TRBJ1-2 | TRBV12-3/TRBV12-4 | . | . | CASSSSRSYGYTF | TGTGCCAGCAGTTCTTCTAGAAGCTATGGCTACACCTTC
TRBJ2-1 | TRBV5-1 | TRBD2 | . | CASSLDGLADNEQFF | TGCGCCAGCAGCTTGGATGGACTAGCCGATAATGAGCAGTTCTTC
TRBJ1-5 | TRBV10-3 | . | . | CAISESTENQPQHF | TGTGCCATCAGTGAGTCGACTGAAAATCAGCCCCAGCATTTT
TRBJ1-1 | TRBV7-2 | TRBD1 | . | CASSPGTGPGTEAFF | TGTGCCAGCAGCCCGGGGACAGGGCCAGGGACTGAAGCTTTCTTT
TRBJ2-7 | TRBV28 | . | . | CASSLLQGYEQYF | TGTGCCAGCAGTTTACTTCAGGGGTATGAGCAGTACTTC
TRBJ2-7 | TRBV6-1 | . | . | CASSEASGGGYEQYF | TGTGCCAGCAGTGAAGCGAGCGGAGGCGGATACGAGCAGTACTTC
TRBJ1-4 | TRBV7-9 | . | . | CASSLVGPPEKLFF | TGTGCCAGCAGCTTAGTGGGGCCCCCTGAAAAACTGTTTTTT
TRBJ2-3 | TRBV11-3 | . | . | CASSLGEPGHPDTQYF | TGTGCCAGCAGCTTAGGGGAACCGGGACACCCAGATACGCAGTATTTT
TRBJ2-7 | TRBV4-1 | . | few | CASSQGTGDEQYF | TGCGCCAGCAGCCAAGGAACCGGGGACGAGCAGTACTTC
TRBJ1-2 | TRBV6-5 | . | . | CASSSRDIRGYTF | TGTGCCAGCAGTTCGAGGGACATTCGTGGCTACACCTTC
TRBJ2-5 | TRBV28 | . | . | CASSLRPYLDRSQYF | TGTGCCAGCAGTTTAAGGCCCTACCTAGACCGGTCCCAGTACTTC
TRBJ2-1 | TRBV5-5 | . | . | CASSWESNEQFF | TGTGCCAGCAGCTGGGAGTCCAATGAGCAGTTCTTC
TRBJ2-1 | TRBV9 | TRBD2 | . | CASSAHKLGTSGRARYNEQFF | TGTGCCAGCAGCGCCCACAAACTCGGGACTAGCGGGAGGGCGAGGTATAATGAGCAGTTCTTC
TRBJ2-7 | TRBV7-2 | TRBD1 | . | CASSSQTGTYEQYF | TGTGCCAGCAGCTCCCAGACAGGGACCTACGAGCAGTACTTC
TRBJ1-4 | TRBV18 | TRBD1 | . | CASSKGTENEKLFF | TGTGCCAGCTCAAAAGGGACAGAGAATGAAAAACTGTTTTTT
TRBJ2-1 | TRBV5-4 | TRBD2 | . | CASSSGLAGDEQFF | TGTGCCAGCAGCTCGGGACTAGCGGGAGATGAGCAGTTCTTC
TRBJ2-1 | TRBV18 | TRBD2 | . | CASSPGGLAGGEQFF | TGTGCCAGCTCACCAGGCGGTCTAGCGGGAGGTGAGCAGTTCTTC
TRBJ1-1 | TRBV12-5 | . | . | CASGLVLLKKGPFEAFF | TGTGCTAGTGGTTTGGTACTCTTAAAGAAGGGGCCCTTTGAAGCTTTCTTT
TRBJ2-7 | TRBV14 | TRBD1 | . | CASSRGDRGTYEQYF | TGTGCCAGCAGCCGAGGGGACAGGGGAACCTACGAGCAGTACTTC
TRBJ2-7 | TRBV4-1 | TRBD2 | . | CASRLAGMGIYEQYF | TGCGCCAGCCGACTAGCGGGAATGGGAATTTACGAGCAGTACTTC
TRBJ2-7 | TRBV30 | TRBD2 | . | CAWSVLAGPYEQYF | TGTGCCTGGAGTGTACTAGCGGGCCCCTACGAGCAGTACTTC
TRBJ1-4 | TRBV19 | . | . | CASTRGITNEKLFF | TGTGCCAGTACCCGGGGGATAACTAATGAAAAACTGTTTTTT
TRBJ2-5 | TRBV6-6 | TRBD2 | . | CAVQRGGETQYF | TGTGCCGTTCAACGGGGAGGGGAGACCCAGTACTTC
TRBJ1-4 | TRBV4-2 | . | . | CASSQAGSTTNEKLFF | TGTGCCAGCAGCCAAGCAGGAAGCACAACTAATGAAAAACTGTTTTTT
TRBJ2-2 | TRBV9 | TRBD1 | . | CASSVAGGGELFF | TGTGCCAGCAGCGTAGCAGGGGGCGGGGAGCTGTTTTTT
TRBJ1-4 | TRBV5-6 | . | few | CASSSQDRPNEKLFF | TGTGCCAGCAGCTCACAAGACAGGCCCAATGAAAAACTGTTTTTT
TRBJ1-5 | TRBV5-1 | . | . | CASSKEGLHQPQHF | TGCGCCAGCTCGAAGGAGGGGTTGCATCAGCCCCAGCATTTT